The clone carrying this TCR beta chain was seen ten or more times. Its antigen is unidentified. This sample is drawn from a study of response to subunit inactivated influenza vaccine. TCRdb reprocessed the RT-PCR reads with MiXCR, giving one entry per CDR3 protein. The sample carries around 530,000 distinct CDR3 sequences, 16% recorded once. The CDR3 contains 21 residues. Germline V gene sequence: CDR1 MDHEN, CDR2 SYDVKM. With 4 bases clipped from V and 2 bases from J, the junction kept 14 bases outside the gene matches. The study, taken as a whole, reports: Authors suggested each seasonal influenza vaccination recruits few new T cells.

The J gene is TRBJ2-1, the V gene TRBV28, with 16 nucleotides matching TRBD2. Sample: CD4+ T cells sorted from PBMCs, taken less than 30 months after vaccination. This clonotype was obtained from a man aged 45 to 75 who received an inactivated influenza vaccine. The CDR3 DNA follows: TGTGCCAGCAGTTCACCTACAGGGACTAGCGGGGGGGCCATGGCCTACAATGAGCAGTTCTTC. It encodes CASSSPTGTSGGAMAYNEQFF.